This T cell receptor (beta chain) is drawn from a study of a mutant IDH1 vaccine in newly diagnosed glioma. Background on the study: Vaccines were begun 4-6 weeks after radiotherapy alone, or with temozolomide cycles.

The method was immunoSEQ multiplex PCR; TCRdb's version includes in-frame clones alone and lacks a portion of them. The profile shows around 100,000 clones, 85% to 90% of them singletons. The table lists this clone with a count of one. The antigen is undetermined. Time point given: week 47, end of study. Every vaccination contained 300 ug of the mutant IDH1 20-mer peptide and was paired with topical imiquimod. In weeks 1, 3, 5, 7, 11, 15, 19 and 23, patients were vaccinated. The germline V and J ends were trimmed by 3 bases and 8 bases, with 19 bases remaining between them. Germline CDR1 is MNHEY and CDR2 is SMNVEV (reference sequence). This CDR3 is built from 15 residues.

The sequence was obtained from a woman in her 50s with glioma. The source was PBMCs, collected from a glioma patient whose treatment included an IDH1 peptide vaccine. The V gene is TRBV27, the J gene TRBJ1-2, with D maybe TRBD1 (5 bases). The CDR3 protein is CASSFRDDLLRGYTF. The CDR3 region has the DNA TGTGCCAGCAGTTTCCGGGACGATCTTCTCAGGGGCTACACCTTC.